Listed below are T cell receptor beta chains from one sample, sequenced in a study of cytomegalovirus exposure and HLA in healthy donors. TCRdb keeps only in-frame clones here, not all; method: immunoSEQ multiplex PCR. Here the sample spans under 150,000 clones, under 80% being singletons. Sample: PBMCs. All receptors come from a male donor in good health and CMV-seronegative. Both conserved end residues are part of each CDR3. The D gene is left open where the match is weak. The listing skips clone size in some rows; elsewhere it reads once, few, many or a size class.

-	TRBD2	18	TRBV5-4	TRBJ2-3	CASSLPVASGRGPDTQYF	TGTGCCAGCAGCTTGCCAGTTGCTAGCGGGAGGGGCCCAGATACGCAGTATTTT
once	-	12	TRBV13	TRBJ2-7	CASSPRSYEQYF	TGTGCCAGCAGCCCTAGGTCCTACGAGCAGTACTTC
-	-	15	TRBV18	TRBJ2-2	CASLSDTVFTGELFF	TGTGCCAGCTTATCGGACACCGTTTTTACCGGGGAGCTGTTTTTT
few	-	14	TRBV4-2	TRBJ1-4	CASSPTGTNEKLFF	TGTGCCAGCAGCCCGACAGGAACTAATGAAAAACTGTTTTTT
-	-	16	TRBV6-5	TRBJ2-1	CASSFRGRARANEQFF	TGTGCCAGCAGTTTCCGTGGCAGGGCCAGGGCAAATGAGCAGTTCTTC
once	TRBD1	14	TRBV6-5	TRBJ1-2	CASSRDRDLSGYPF	TGTGCCAGCAGCCGGGACAGGGATCTCTCTGGCTACCCCTTC
-	TRBD1	16	TRBV4-3	TRBJ1-6	CASSQGTDRVSSPLHF	TGCGCCAGCAGCCAAGGTACGGACAGGGTATCTTCACCCCTCCACTTT
once	-	14	TRBV28	TRBJ2-1	CASRLPGIYNEQFF	TGTGCCAGCAGACTCCCAGGGATCTACAATGAGCAGTTCTTC
few	TRBD1	14	TRBV9	TRBJ1-1	CASSLGQGNTEAFF	TGTGCCAGCAGCCTGGGACAGGGGAACACTGAAGCTTTCTTT
-	TRBD1	15	TRBV10-3	TRBJ1-5	CAISEQGSNNQPQHF	TGTGCCATCAGTGAACAGGGGTCCAACAATCAGCCCCAGCATTTT
-	TRBD2	14	TRBV10-1	TRBJ2-3	CASSDAGGTDTQYF	TGCGCCAGCAGTGATGCGGGAGGGACAGATACGCAGTATTTT
once	-	13	TRBV5-1	TRBJ1-2	CASSDGTIYGYTF	TGCGCCAGCAGTGACGGGACTATCTATGGCTACACCTTC
-	-	17	TRBV7-3	TRBJ2-3	CASSLTGLTVSTDTQYF	TGTGCCAGCAGCTTAACGGGTTTGACAGTTAGCACAGATACGCAGTATTTT
-	-	11	TRBV5-1	TRBJ1-1	CASSNRDGAFF	TGCGCCAGCAGCAACAGGGATGGAGCTTTCTTT
-	TRBD2	14	TRBV2	TRBJ2-7	CASSSRTSGNEQYF	TGTGCCAGCAGTTCCCGGACTAGCGGGAACGAGCAGTACTTC
-	TRBD1	15	TRBV27	TRBJ1-2	CASTSRQGINYGYTF	TGTGCCAGCACCTCAAGACAGGGGATAAACTATGGCTACACCTTC
-	-	15	TRBV18	TRBJ2-3	CASSPQSGRTDTQYF	TGTGCCAGCTCACCACAGAGCGGACGCACAGATACGCAGTATTTT
-	-	15	TRBV19	TRBJ1-1	CASRKVGGAGTEAFF	TGTGCCAGTAGGAAAGTAGGGGGGGCAGGTACTGAAGCTTTCTTT
few	-	15	TRBV9	TRBJ2-7	CASSVGRVPGYEQYF	TGTGCCAGCAGCGTAGGAAGGGTACCGGGGTACGAGCAGTACTTC
-	-	16	TRBV13	TRBJ2-2	CASSFSGWGGTGELFF	TGTGCCAGCAGCTTCTCAGGGTGGGGAGGCACCGGGGAGCTGTTTTTT
-	TRBD1	17	TRBV7-9	TRBJ2-7	CASSLLIDRGTSYEQYF	TGTGCCAGCAGCTTACTAATCGACAGGGGGACCTCCTACGAGCAGTACTTC
once	TRBD2	15	TRBV5-4	TRBJ2-3	CASSLPTSGGDTQYF	TGTGCCAGCAGCTTGCCCACTAGCGGGGGGGATACGCAGTATTTT